This TCR beta chain was sequenced during a study of T cells in localized non-small cell lung cancer. Study-wide points: Sequencing covered just one tumor region, so heterogeneity cannot be ruled out. Longer overall survival accompanied higher blood T cell density.

About this clone itself: Its matching antigen is unknown.

Produced via immunoSEQ multiplex PCR; TCRdb's table is partial and in-frame only. The table shows over 10,000 clones, with about 28% occurring only once. The germline gives CDR1 SGHRS, CDR2 YFSETQ. CDR3 length equals 14 residues. Trimming left V 0 bases short and J 3 bases short, with 7 bases between. Sequences were derived from lung tumor tissue, sampled before any cancer treatment. The TCR originated in a female donor over 55 with stage I lung adenocarcinoma. The V and J genes are TRBV5-1 and TRBJ2-1, with D perhaps TRBD2 (5 bases). This chain's CDR3 is CASSLGTGYNEQFF. CDR3 nucleotides: TGCGCCAGCAGCTTGGGGACTGGCTACAATGAGCAGTTCTTC.